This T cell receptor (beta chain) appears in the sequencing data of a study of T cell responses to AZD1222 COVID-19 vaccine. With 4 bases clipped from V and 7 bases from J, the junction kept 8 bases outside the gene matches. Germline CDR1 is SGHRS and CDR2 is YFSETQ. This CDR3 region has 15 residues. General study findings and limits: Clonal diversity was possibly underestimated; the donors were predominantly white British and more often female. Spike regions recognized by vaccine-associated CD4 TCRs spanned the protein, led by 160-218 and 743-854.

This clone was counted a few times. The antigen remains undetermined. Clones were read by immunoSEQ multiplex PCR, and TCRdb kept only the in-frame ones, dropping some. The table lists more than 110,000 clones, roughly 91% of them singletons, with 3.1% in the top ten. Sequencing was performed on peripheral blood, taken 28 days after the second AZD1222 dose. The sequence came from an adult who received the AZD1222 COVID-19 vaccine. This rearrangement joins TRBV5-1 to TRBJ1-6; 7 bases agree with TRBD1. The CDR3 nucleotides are TGCGCCAGCAGCATAAGACAGGGAACAAATTCACCCCTCCACTTT. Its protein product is CASSIRQGTNSPLHF.